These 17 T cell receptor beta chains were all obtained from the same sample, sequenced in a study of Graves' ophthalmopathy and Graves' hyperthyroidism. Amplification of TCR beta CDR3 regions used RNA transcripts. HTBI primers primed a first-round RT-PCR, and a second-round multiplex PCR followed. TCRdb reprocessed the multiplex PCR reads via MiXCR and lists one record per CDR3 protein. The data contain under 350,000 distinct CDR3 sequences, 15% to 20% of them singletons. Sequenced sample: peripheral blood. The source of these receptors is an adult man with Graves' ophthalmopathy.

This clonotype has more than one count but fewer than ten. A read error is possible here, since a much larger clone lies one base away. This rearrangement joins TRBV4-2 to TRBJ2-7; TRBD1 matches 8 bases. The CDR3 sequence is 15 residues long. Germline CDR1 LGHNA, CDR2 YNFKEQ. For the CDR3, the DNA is TGTGTCAGCAGCCCAGGAGGACAGGGTGTCTACGAGCAGTACTTC. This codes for CVSSPGGQGVYEQYF.

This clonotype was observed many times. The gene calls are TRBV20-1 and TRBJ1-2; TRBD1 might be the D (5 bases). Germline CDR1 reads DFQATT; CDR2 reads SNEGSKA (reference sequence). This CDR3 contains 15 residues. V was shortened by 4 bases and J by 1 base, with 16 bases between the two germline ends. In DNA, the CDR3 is TGCAGTGCTACTTCACCTAGACAGAATAACTATGGCTACACCTTC. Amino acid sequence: CSATSPRQNNYGYTF.

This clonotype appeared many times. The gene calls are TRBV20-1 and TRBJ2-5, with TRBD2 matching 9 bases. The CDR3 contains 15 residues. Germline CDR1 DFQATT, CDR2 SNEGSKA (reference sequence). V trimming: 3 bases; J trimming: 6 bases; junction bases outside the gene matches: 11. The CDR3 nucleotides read TGCAGTGCTAGGTTCCTAGCGGGACCCTCCCAGACCCAGTACTTC. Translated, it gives CSARFLAGPSQTQYF.

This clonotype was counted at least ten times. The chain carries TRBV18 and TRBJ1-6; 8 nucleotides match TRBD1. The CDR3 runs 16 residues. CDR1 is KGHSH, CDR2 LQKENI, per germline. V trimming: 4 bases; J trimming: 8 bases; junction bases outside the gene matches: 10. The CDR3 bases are TGTGCCAGCTCACATAACATGGACAGGGATGATTCACCCCTCCACTTT. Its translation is CASSHNMDRDDSPLHF.

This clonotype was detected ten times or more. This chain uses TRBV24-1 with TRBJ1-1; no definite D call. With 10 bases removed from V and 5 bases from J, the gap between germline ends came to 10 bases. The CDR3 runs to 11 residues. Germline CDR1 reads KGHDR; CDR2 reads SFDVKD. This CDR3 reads CATRLGTEAFF. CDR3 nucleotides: TGTGCCACAAGGTTGGGTACTGAAGCTTTCTTT.

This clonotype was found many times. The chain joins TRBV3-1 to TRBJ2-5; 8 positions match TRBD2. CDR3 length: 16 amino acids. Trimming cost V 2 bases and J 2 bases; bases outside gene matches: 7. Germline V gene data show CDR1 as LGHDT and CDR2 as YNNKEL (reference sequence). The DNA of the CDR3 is TGTGCCAGCAGCCAATGGTCTAGCGGGTATCAAGAGACCCAGTACTTC. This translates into CASSQWSSGYQETQYF.

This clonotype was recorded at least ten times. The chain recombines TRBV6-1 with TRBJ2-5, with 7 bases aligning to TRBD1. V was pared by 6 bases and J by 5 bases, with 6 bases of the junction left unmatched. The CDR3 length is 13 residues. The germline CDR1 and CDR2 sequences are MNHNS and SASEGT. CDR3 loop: CASSSTGSETQYF. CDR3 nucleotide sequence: TGTGCCAGCAGCTCGACAGGGTCGGAGACCCAGTACTTC.

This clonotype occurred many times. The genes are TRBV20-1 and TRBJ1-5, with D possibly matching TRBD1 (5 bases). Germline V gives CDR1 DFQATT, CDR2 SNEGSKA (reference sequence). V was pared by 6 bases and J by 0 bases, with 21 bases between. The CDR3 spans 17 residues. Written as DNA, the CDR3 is TGCAGTGCCAAAGATAGGGACCGCCTAAATAGCAATCAGCCCCAGCATTTT. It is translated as CSAKDRDRLNSNQPQHF.

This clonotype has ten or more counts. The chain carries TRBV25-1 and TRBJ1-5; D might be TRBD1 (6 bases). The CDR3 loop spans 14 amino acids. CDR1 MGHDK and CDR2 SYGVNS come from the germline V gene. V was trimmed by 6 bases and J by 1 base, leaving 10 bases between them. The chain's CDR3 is CASRPQGSNQPQHF. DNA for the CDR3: TGTGCCAGCAGACCACAGGGAAGCAATCAGCCCCAGCATTTT.

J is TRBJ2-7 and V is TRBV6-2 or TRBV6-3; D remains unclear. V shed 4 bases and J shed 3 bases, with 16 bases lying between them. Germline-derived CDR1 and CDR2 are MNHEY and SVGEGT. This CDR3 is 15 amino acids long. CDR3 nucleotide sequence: TGTGCCAGCAGTTCCCGGCCCTCTAGGAGCTACGAGCAGTACTTC. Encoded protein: CASSSRPSRSYEQYF.

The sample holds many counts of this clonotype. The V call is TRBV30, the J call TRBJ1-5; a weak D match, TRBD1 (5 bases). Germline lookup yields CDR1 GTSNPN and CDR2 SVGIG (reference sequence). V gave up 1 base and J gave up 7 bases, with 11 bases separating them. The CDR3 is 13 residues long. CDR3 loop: CAWSEGDRQPQHF. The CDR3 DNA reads TGTGCCTGGAGTGAAGGGGACCGGCAGCCCCAGCATTTT.

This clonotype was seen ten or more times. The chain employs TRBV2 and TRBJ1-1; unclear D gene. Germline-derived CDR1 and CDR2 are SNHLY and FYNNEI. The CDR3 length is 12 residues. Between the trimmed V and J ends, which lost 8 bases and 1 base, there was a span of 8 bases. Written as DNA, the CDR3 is TGTGCCAGCCTGAGCAGGAACACTGAAGCTTTCTTT. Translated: CASLSRNTEAFF.

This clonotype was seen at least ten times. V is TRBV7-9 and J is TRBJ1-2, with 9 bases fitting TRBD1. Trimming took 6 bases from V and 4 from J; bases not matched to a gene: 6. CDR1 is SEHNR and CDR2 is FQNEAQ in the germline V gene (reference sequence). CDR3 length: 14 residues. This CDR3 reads CASRGTGILYGYTF. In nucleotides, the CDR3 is TGTGCCAGCAGAGGGACAGGGATTCTCTATGGCTACACCTTC. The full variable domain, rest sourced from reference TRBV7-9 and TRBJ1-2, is DTGVSQNPRHKITKRGQNVTFRCDPISEHNRLYWYRQTLGQGPEFLTYFQNEAQLEKSRLLSDRFSAERPKGSFSTLEIQRTEQGDSAMYLCASRGTGILYGYTFGSGTRLTVV.

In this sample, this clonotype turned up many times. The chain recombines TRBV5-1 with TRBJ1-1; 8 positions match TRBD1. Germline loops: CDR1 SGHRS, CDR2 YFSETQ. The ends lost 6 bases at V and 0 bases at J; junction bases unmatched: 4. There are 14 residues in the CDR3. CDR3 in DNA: TGCGCCAGCACGACAGGGGAGCTGAACACTGAAGCTTTCTTT. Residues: CASTTGELNTEAFF.

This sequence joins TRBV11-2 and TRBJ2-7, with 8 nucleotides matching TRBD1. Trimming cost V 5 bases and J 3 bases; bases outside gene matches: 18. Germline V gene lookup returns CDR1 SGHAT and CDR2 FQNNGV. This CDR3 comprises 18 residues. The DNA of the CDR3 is TGTGCCAGCAGCCGGGCGACGAGCGGACAGGGCGTTTTCTACGAGCAGTACTTC. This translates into CASSRATSGQGVFYEQYF.

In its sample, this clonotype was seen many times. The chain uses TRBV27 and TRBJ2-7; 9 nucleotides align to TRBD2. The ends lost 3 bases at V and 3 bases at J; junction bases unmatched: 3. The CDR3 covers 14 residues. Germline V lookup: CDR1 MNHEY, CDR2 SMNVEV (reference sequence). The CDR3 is CASSLKLAGYEQYF. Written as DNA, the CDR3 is TGTGCCAGCAGTTTGAAACTAGCGGGCTACGAGCAGTACTTC.

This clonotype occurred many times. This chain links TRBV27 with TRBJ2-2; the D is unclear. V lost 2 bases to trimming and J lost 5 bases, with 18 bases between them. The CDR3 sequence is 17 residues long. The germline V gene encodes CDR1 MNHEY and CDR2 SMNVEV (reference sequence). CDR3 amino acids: CASSLSRGTMGTGELFF. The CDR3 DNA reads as TGTGCCAGCAGTTTAAGCCGTGGAACCATGGGGACCGGGGAGCTGTTTTTT.